These T cell receptor beta chains were read from a single sample in a study of post-analysis software for immune sequencing data. One entry per CDR3 protein results from TCRdb running MiXCR on the PCR reads. In the table there are 750,000 to 950,000 distinct CDR3 sequences, 53% of which are singletons. Sequencing was performed on blood. The source of these receptors is a girl aged 10 to 17 with multiple sclerosis. CDR3s include the opening cysteine and the closing phenylalanine or tryptophan. The D gene is left open where the match is weak. Rows give clone size only sometimes, using once, few, many, or a class for an expanded clone.

TRBV5-1	-	-	TRBJ2-7	CASSLRPLSPQEAQYF	TGCGCCAGCAGCTTGAGGCCTCTCAGCCCTCAAGAGGCCCAGTACTTC
TRBV15	-	-	TRBJ2-7	CATSLQPGLPYEQYF	TGTGCCACCAGCCTCCAACCGGGACTCCCATACGAGCAGTACTTC
TRBV7-8	-	-	TRBJ2-7	CASSGGNVEQYF	TGTGCCAGCAGCGGCGGGAACGTCGAGCAGTACTTC
TRBV27	TRBD1	-	TRBJ2-6	CASSSRTGSSGANVLTF	TGTGCCAGCAGTTCGCGGACAGGAAGCTCTGGGGCCAACGTCCTGACTTTC
TRBV7-3	-	few	TRBJ2-1	CASSSALQSDSYNEQFF	TGTGCCAGCAGCTCCGCCTTACAATCCGACTCCTACAATGAGCAGTTCTTC
TRBV6-2/TRBV6-3	-	-	TRBJ2-5	CASTLPGRRAQETQYF	TGTGCCAGCACTCTTCCGGGACGGAGAGCCCAAGAGACCCAGTACTTC
TRBV6-1	-	-	TRBJ1-2	CASSEANRSGYGYTF	TGTGCCAGCAGTGAAGCGAACAGGAGTGGCTATGGCTACACCTTC
TRBV12-3/TRBV12-4	TRBD1	-	TRBJ2-2	CASRLTGSGELFF	TGTGCCAGCAGACTGACAGGGTCCGGGGAGCTGTTTTTT
TRBV12-3/TRBV12-4	-	-	TRBJ2-3	CASGAEGGTDTQYF	TGTGCCAGCGGGGCGGAGGGCGGCACAGATACGCAGTATTTT
TRBV6-6	-	-	TRBJ1-5	CASSRTALSNQPQHF	TGTGCCAGCAGCCGGACGGCCCTTAGCAATCAGCCCCAGCATTTT
TRBV5-1	-	-	TRBJ1-1	CASSLIQDTEAFF	TGCGCCAGCAGCTTGATCCAGGACACTGAAGCTTTCTTT
TRBV20-1	-	-	TRBJ2-4	CSATLAELAKNIQYF	TGCAGTGCTACACTAGCTGAACTAGCCAAAAACATTCAGTACTTC
TRBV5-1	-	-	TRBJ2-2	CASSFRQNANTGELFF	TGCGCCAGCAGCTTCCGACAGAACGCGAACACCGGGGAGCTGTTTTTT
TRBV3-1	TRBD1	-	TRBJ1-2	CASSPEGTANYGYTF	TGTGCCAGCAGTCCGGAGGGGACAGCTAACTATGGCTACACCTTC
TRBV7-2	TRBD2	-	TRBJ2-4	CASSLRRGGGIQYF	TGTGCCAGCAGCTTACGGCGGGGCGGGGGGATTCAGTACTTC
TRBV20-1	TRBD2	-	TRBJ2-3	CSASPLAVRPDTQYF	TGCAGTGCTAGTCCACTAGCGGTCCGCCCAGATACGCAGTATTTT
TRBV13	TRBD2	-	TRBJ2-3	CASSSFVSGRVTDTQYF	TGTGCCAGCAGCTCCTTTGTAAGCGGGAGAGTAACAGATACGCAGTATTTT